What follows is one T cell receptor beta chain and its context. The germline V gene encodes CDR1 KGHSH and CDR2 LQKENI. V lost 2 bases and J 3 bases, leaving 5 bases between the germline ends. The CDR3 has 12 residues. These data come from a study of control samples from healthy donors and cancer patients. The assay was immunoSEQ multiplex PCR, and TCRdb's table has in-frame clones only and misses some. The sample shows fewer than 4,000 clones, approximately 75% of them seen only once. The receptor's source is a female donor with melanoma. Material: formalin-fixed, paraffin-embedded tissue. The chain uses TRBV18 and TRBJ2-7; D is ambiguous. The CDR3 spells CASSPYDYEQYF. The CDR3 coding sequence is TGTGCCAGCTCACCATACGACTACGAGCAGTACTTC.